This T cell receptor beta chain was obtained from a study of OX40 agonist ivuxolimab in advanced cancers. Describing the broader study: The costimulatory receptor OX40 (CD134) was targeted by ivuxolimab, a fully human IgG2 agonistic monoclonal antibody. Intravenous ivuxolimab was administered to patients every 2 weeks at six dose levels: 0.01, 0.1, 0.3, 1.5, 3 and 10 mg/kg. Among the approximately 50 dose-escalation patients, about 20 had hepatocellular carcinoma, 15 melanoma, 9 renal cell carcinoma and 9 head and neck cancer. In the dose-escalation cohort, 82.7% of patients were male, and the mean age was about 55 years, with a range of roughly 23 to 85. Prior anti-PD-1, anti-PD-L1 or anti-CTLA-4 therapy was permitted, and 35% to 40% of dose-escalation patients had received checkpoint inhibitors. Partial responses occurred in three dose-escalation patients: two with cutaneous melanoma and one with hepatocellular carcinoma. The purpose of peripheral TCRbeta sequencing was to test whether ivuxolimab changed TCR sequence diversity and led to clonal T-cell expansion. The paper describes the monotherapy dose-escalation part (N of about 52 patients) of the phase I trial of ivuxolimab. The research as a whole found: Partial responders in the 0.1-3.0 mg/kg groups had among the lowest normalized peripheral clonal expansion, especially among CD8+ T cells. Clonal expansion of both CD4+ and CD8+ blood T cells was observed from baseline to week 6 at doses 0.1 to 3.0 mg/kg. Low levels of normalized T-cell clonal expansion were also shown by some nonresponding patients. After ivuxolimab, more expanded clones were found on average in CD8+ T cells than in CD4+ T cells. The antigen specificity of the peripheral T cells that underwent clonal expansion was not determined.

With regard to this clone: It has no known antigen specificity. Base qualities were left out, and no much larger clone turns up one base away.

CDR1 and CDR2 were assigned from the germline V gene as SNHLY and FYNNEI. From the cysteine through the phenylalanine, the CDR3 covers 11 amino acids. Of the read, only the CDR3 DNA is kept; its 33 bases are in frame from base 1. V drops 7 bases and J drops 6 bases, leaving 8 bases in between. Genomic DNA was isolated from the sorted cells so that the TCRbeta CDR3 region could be sequenced. The immunoSEQ Assay was used for sequencing of TCRbeta CDR3 regions. TCRdb limited this immuneACCESS table to in-frame rearrangements with V and J called. A share of clones is missing; checked studies link under half to unresolved V genes, and the rest is unexplained. For this sample there are 100,000 or so clones; approximately 84% appear just once. The biggest ten clones account for around 2% of the sample. Patients with a history of autoimmune disease or receiving systemic immunosuppression were excluded from the trial. Peripheral blood for TCR sequencing was drawn from every dose cohort at baseline, at cycle 4 day 1 and at cycle 7 day 1. The samples were taken from a phase I, first-in-human, multicenter, open-label dose-escalation trial of ivuxolimab. Adults with locally advanced or metastatic melanoma, renal cell, hepatocellular, or head and neck squamous cell carcinoma were enrolled in the trial. Before TCR sequencing, CD4+ and CD8+ T cells were separately sorted from peripheral blood.

This specimen was CD4+ or CD8+ T cells sorted from blood, taken in a trial of the OX40 agonist ivuxolimab. The source is an adult with an advanced solid tumor such as melanoma, head and neck, liver or kidney cancer. Recombination joined TRBV2 with TRBJ2-3; D gene: possibly TRBD1, on 5 matching bases. The CDR3 sequence is CASTSGDTQYF. The nucleotides are TGTGCCAGCACCTCAGGGGATACGCAGTATTTT.